This TCR beta chain was sequenced for a study of CXCR3-negative and CXCR3-positive naive CD8 T cells. With UMI labels, 5' RACE was used to prepare the TRB cDNA libraries. TCRdb re-called the 5' RACE reads and catalogs CDR3 proteins one per entry, DNA excluded. Seen in this sample are over 20,000 distinct CDR3 sequences; the ten most common clones hold 3.5% to 5%. The CDR3 runs to 15 residues. CDR1 is MDHEN and CDR2 is SYDVKM in the germline V gene. Sorting was done in triplicate for each CD8+ T cell subset (about 330,000 cells each). V gene TRBV28 combines with J gene TRBJ1-5. This receptor was obtained from a human donor in good health. Some clones in this sample may be carry-over from other donors' samples. The sample consisted of naive CXCR3- CD8+ T cells from blood. Subset: CD45RO-CCR7+CD27+CD95- naive CD8+ T cells lacking CXCR3 (TNR3-). This CDR3 is CASSLSGVSNQPQHF.